The rows below give T cell receptor beta chains drawn from one sample of a study of CXCR3-negative and CXCR3-positive naive CD8 T cells. TCRdb reprocessed the 5' RACE reads and keeps a single row for each CDR3 protein, giving no DNA. This listing includes under 50,000 distinct CDR3 sequences. Sample: naive CXCR3- CD8+ T cells from blood. The receptors originated from a human donor in good health. Some clones in this sample may be carry-over from other donors' samples. Each CDR3 is given with its conserved first and last residue. Not all rows give a size; the values are once, few, many and, for expanded clones, a class.

j_gene	v_gene	abundance	CDR3aa
TRBJ2-3	TRBV7-6	.	CASSRGGGAADTQYF
TRBJ2-2	TRBV15	.	CATSNGATGELFF
TRBJ2-2	TRBV9	.	CASSVAIDGQGMAGELFF
TRBJ2-7	TRBV7-6	.	CASSFPGSTYEQYF
TRBJ1-2	TRBV7-9	.	CASSASDGRYGYTF
TRBJ2-5	TRBV20-1	.	CSADFTGGEGETQYF
TRBJ1-1	TRBV30	.	CAWSFLGNTEAFF
TRBJ2-3	TRBV12-3/TRBV12-4	.	CASSSGDTQYF
TRBJ2-7	TRBV28	.	CASSAQSEVGVPGVHF
TRBJ2-3	TRBV9	.	CATTSGGGDTQYF
TRBJ1-2	TRBV11-3	.	CASSRDRDGYTF
TRBJ2-7	TRBV7-9	.	CASSPPRTPYEQYF
TRBJ2-2	TRBV7-7	.	CASSLASPGSWTGELFF
TRBJ2-3	TRBV20-1	medium-sized	CSARDGSGGETDTQYF
TRBJ1-4	TRBV12-3/TRBV12-4	.	CASSRDRFGTNEKLFF
TRBJ1-2	TRBV9	.	CASSATGTGVGGYTF
TRBJ2-7	TRBV20-1	.	CSARDLLAVSYEQYF
TRBJ1-1	TRBV29-1	.	CSGGENTEAFF
TRBJ2-5	TRBV29-1	.	CSAQDDRSGKETQYF
TRBJ2-2	TRBV9	.	CASSPDPGELFF
TRBJ1-2	TRBV2	.	CASSVWDGYTF
TRBJ2-1	TRBV29-1	.	CSVDGTGWISGALGIEQFF
TRBJ2-1	TRBV15	.	CATSRVGSGAQFF
TRBJ1-2	TRBV7-8	.	CASSPREGSLANYGYTF
TRBJ2-7	TRBV7-9	.	CASSSIAGAYEQYF
TRBJ2-5	TRBV6-2/TRBV6-3	.	CASRYSVTSGIQETQYF
TRBJ1-2	TRBV20-1	.	CSARDKTLDSTYYGYTF
TRBJ1-5	TRBV15	.	CATSRDVMQPQHF
TRBJ2-2	TRBV6-4	.	CASSASGVTGELFF
TRBJ2-7	TRBV20-1	.	CSPVTGRSYEQYF
TRBJ1-1	TRBV4-3	.	CASSQDTVFTEAFF
TRBJ2-5	TRBV4-2	.	CASSQDPRPWETQYF
TRBJ2-1	TRBV27	.	CASSARPYNEQFF
TRBJ2-5	TRBV28	.	CASSPRRGRETQYF
TRBJ1-1	TRBV7-9	.	CASSSGHLNTEAFF
TRBJ2-2	TRBV29-1	.	CSAGRGNTGELFF
TRBJ2-7	TRBV27	.	CASSFGGQGHEQYF
TRBJ2-7	TRBV28	.	CASSFPRGTYEQYF
TRBJ2-3	TRBV14	.	CASSQDQGRTDTQYF
TRBJ2-5	TRBV6-2/TRBV6-3	.	CASSHPETLETQYF
TRBJ2-1	TRBV29-1	.	CSVEERGPYNEQFF
TRBJ2-7	TRBV29-1	.	CSVEDRGDEQYF
TRBJ2-2	TRBV10-3	.	CAISPSDPRTGELFF
TRBJ2-7	TRBV28	.	CASSLRTSGRPVRYEQYF
TRBJ2-1	TRBV4-2	.	CASSQAASGGPDEQFF
TRBJ2-5	TRBV7-2	.	CASSFQIQETQYF
TRBJ1-1	TRBV3-1	.	CASSLKWVTEAFF
TRBJ2-7	TRBV2	.	CASRAGGEQYF
TRBJ1-1	TRBV5-1	.	CASSLADLNTEAFF
TRBJ2-7	TRBV4-1	.	CASSQVQGSSYEQYF
TRBJ2-3	TRBV25-1	.	CASSELRFPDTQYF
TRBJ2-2	TRBV6-4	.	CASSESGTTGELFF
TRBJ2-2	TRBV6-5	.	CASKGQSGSAGELFF
TRBJ2-3	TRBV10-2	.	CASSESGGEDTQYF